This section outlines one T cell receptor beta chain sequence together with its context. This specimen belongs to a study of blood T cell repertoires in COVID-19. The CDR3 has 18 residues. Unmatched junction bases numbered 10, after V lost 5 bases and J lost 0 bases. Germline assignment: CDR1 KGHDR and CDR2 SFDVKD. Sequencing used immunoSEQ multiplex PCR; TCRdb keeps in-frame clones, though not all of them. The top ten hold 15% to 20% of the sample, which has 100,000 to 120,000 clones, 82% seen once. The V and J genes are TRBV24-1 and TRBJ2-1; 9 positions match TRBD2. Sequenced sample: peripheral blood. This receptor was obtained from a woman aged 55-69 years with acute or convalescent COVID-19. In nucleotides, the CDR3 is TGTGCCACCAGTGGGTGGCGGGGGGGCGCAAGCTCCTACAATGAGCAGTTCTTC. Its translation is CATSGWRGGASSYNEQFF.